This record covers a single T cell receptor beta chain. In the original processing: It was from reference gene primer amplification that nucleated cell counts were estimated. Only in-frame clones appear in the TCRdb table, and some are missing; sequencing was by immunoSEQ multiplex PCR. V and J calls plus clone size are reproduced from that table; the DNA served to infer D and trimming. The repertoire holds some 48,000 clones, with roughly 90% as singletons. Germline assignment: CDR1 MDHEN and CDR2 SYDVKM. Trimming took 3 bases from V and 6 from J, leaving 11 bases between them. This CDR3 spans 13 amino acids. The data originate from a study of blood T cell repertoires in COVID-19. Study as a whole: Researchers got acute and convalescent COVID-19 samples from the United States, Italy and Spain. Sources were T cells, B-cell-depleted T cells, or PBMCs; the material itself was cDNA or gDNA.

Sample: peripheral blood. This receptor was taken from a man aged 50 to 60 with active COVID-19. The V call is TRBV28, the J call TRBJ1-2, with D tentatively TRBD1 (5 bases). The CDR3 is CASSFGGIDGYTF. As DNA, the CDR3 is TGTGCCAGCAGTTTCGGGGGGATAGATGGCTACACCTTC.